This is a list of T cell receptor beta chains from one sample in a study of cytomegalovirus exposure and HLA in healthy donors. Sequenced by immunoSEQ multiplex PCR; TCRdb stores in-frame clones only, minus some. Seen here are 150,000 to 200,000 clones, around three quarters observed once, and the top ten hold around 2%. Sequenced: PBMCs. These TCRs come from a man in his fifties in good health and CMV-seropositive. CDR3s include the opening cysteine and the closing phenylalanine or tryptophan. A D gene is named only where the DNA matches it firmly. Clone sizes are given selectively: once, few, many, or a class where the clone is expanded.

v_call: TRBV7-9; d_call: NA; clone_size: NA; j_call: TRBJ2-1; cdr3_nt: TGTGCCAGCAGCTTTAGCTCCTACAATGAGCAGTTCTTC; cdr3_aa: CASSFSSYNEQFF
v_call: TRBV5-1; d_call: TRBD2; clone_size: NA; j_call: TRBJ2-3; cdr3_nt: TGCGCCAGCAGCTTGAGGTGGACTAGCGGGGAATACACAGATACGCAGTATTTT; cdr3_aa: CASSLRWTSGEYTDTQYF
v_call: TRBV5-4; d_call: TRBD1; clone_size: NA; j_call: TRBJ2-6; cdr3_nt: TGTGCCAGCAGCTTCGGTACAGGGGGCGCTGGGGCCAACGTCCTGACTTTC; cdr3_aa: CASSFGTGGAGANVLTF
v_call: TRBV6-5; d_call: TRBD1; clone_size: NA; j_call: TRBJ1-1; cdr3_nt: TGTGCCAGCAGTTACTCGACAGGGGGGTACACTGAAGCTTTCTTT; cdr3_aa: CASSYSTGGYTEAFF
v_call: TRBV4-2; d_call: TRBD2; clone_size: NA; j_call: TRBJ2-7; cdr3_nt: TGTGCCAGCAGCCAAGGTATCCTGGTCGCTAGCGGGGGCCGACCCTACGAGCAGTACTTC; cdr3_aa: CASSQGILVASGGRPYEQYF
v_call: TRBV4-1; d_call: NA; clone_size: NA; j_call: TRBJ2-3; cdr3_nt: TGCGCCAGCAGCCATCTTCCCAGCACAGATACGCAGTATTTT; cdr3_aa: CASSHLPSTDTQYF
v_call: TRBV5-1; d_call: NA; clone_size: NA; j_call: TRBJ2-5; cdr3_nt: TGCGCCAGCAGTAAGGGGGGGTTCCAAGAGACCCAGTACTTC; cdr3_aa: CASSKGGFQETQYF
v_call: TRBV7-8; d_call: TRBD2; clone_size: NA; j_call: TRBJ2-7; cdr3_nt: TGTGCCAGCAGCTCTCCTGGCGGGAGCACCTACGAGCAGTACTTC; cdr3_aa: CASSSPGGSTYEQYF
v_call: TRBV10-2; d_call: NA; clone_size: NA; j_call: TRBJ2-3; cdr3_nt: TGCGCCAGCAACCCGACTAGTTGGGCAGATACGCAGTATTTT; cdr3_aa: CASNPTSWADTQYF
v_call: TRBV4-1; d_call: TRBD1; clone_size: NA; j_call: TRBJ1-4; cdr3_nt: TGCGCCAGCAGCCAAGGGGGACAGGCAACTAATGAAAAACTGTTTTTT; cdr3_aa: CASSQGGQATNEKLFF
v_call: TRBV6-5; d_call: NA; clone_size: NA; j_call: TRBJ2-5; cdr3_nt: TGTGCCAGCAGTTACACGCTAGACATGACAGACTGGTACTTC; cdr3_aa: CASSYTLDMTDWYF
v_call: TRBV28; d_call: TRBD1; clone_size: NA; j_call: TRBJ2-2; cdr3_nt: TGTGCCAGCAATCCTCCGGGACAGGGTGGCACCGGGGAGCTGTTTTTT; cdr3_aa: CASNPPGQGGTGELFF
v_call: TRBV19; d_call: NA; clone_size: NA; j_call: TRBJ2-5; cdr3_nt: TGTGCCAGTAGTATTTACCCCCCTGGGGGCCGGCGTCAAGAGACCCAGTACTTC; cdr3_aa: CASSIYPPGGRRQETQYF
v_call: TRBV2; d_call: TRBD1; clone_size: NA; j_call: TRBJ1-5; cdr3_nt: TGTGCCAGCAGACTCTACAGGGGTGGAGATCAGCCCCAGCATTTT; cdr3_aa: CASRLYRGGDQPQHF
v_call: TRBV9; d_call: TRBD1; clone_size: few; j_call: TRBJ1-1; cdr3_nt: TGTGCCAGCAGCGTCGGACAGGGTAATTCTGAAGCTTTCTTT; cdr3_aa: CASSVGQGNSEAFF
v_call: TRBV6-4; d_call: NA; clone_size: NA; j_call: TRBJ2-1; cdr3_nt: TGTGCCAGCAGTGGGCCCTCGGGGAGCTCCTACAATGAGCAGTTCTTC; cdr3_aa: CASSGPSGSSYNEQFF
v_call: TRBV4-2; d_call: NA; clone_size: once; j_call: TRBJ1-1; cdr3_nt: TGTGCCAGCAGCCAAGAAGGAGGGGCCGGTTACACTGAAGCTTTCTTT; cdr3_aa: CASSQEGGAGYTEAFF
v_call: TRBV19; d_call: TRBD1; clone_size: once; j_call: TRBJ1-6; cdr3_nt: TGTGCCAGTAGTTGGGAGACAGGGGGCTTTTCGGATTCACCCCTCCACTTT; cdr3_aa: CASSWETGGFSDSPLHF
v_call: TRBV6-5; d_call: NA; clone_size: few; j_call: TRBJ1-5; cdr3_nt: TGTGCCAGCAGTTCAGACAGTGGCCTCAATCAGCCCCAGCATTTT; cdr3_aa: CASSSDSGLNQPQHF
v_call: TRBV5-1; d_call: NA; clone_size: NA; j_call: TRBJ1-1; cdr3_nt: TGCGCCAGCAGCTTCTCGAACACTGAAGCTTTCTTT; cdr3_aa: CASSFSNTEAFF
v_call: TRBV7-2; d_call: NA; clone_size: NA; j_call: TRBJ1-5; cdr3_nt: TGTGCCAGCAGCTTAGGGGCTGGTTATAGCAATCAGCCCCAGCATTTT; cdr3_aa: CASSLGAGYSNQPQHF
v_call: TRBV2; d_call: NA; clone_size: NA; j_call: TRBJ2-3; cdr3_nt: TGTGCCAGCAGTGCCCGCGGCGCGGGCGGTGGAGATACGCAGTATTTT; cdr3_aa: CASSARGAGGGDTQYF
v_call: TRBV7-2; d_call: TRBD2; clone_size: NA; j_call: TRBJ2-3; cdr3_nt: TGTGCCAGCAGCCGGACATTAGCGGGGGGCGGGGATACGCAGTATTTT; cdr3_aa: CASSRTLAGGGDTQYF
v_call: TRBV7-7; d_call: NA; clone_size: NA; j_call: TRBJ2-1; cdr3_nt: TGTGCTAGCAGCCCTAGCCCCACCGGTAATGAGCAGTTCTTC; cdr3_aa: CASSPSPTGNEQFF
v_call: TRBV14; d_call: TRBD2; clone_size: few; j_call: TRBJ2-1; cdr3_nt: TGTGCCAGCAGCCCCTACCGACTAGCGGGGGGGTTTAATGAGCAGTTCTTC; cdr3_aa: CASSPYRLAGGFNEQFF
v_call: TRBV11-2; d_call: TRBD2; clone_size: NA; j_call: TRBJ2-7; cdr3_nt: TGTGCCAGCAGCACCCGGACCGGGGGGTCCGAGCAGTACTTC; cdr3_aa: CASSTRTGGSEQYF
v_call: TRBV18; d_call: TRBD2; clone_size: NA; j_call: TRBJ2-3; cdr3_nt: TGTGCCAGCTCGCCTAGCGGGGGGAGCACAGATACGCAGTATTTT; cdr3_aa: CASSPSGGSTDTQYF
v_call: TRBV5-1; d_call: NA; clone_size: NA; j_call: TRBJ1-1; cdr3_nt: TGCGCCAGCAGCCTTAGGACAGTCCGGGCGAACACTGAAGCTTTCTTT; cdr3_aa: CASSLRTVRANTEAFF
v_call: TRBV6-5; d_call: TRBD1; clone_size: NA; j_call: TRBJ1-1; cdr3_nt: TGTGCCAGCAGTTTGAACAGGGGGCTTGAAGCTTTCTTT; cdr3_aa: CASSLNRGLEAFF
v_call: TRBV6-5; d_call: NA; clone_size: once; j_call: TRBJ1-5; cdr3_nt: TGTGCCAGCAGTTTCTCCAGGGGCAATCAGCCCCAGCATTTT; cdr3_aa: CASSFSRGNQPQHF
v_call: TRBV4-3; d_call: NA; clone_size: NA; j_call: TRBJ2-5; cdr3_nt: TGCGCCAGCAGCCAAGGGCAGGGAGGAGAGACCCAGTACTTC; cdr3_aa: CASSQGQGGETQYF
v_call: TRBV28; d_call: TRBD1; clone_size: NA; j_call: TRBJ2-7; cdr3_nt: TGTGCCAGCAATCTACTTACAGGGGGCGCTTCAGGGGCGTACTTC; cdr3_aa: CASNLLTGGASGAYF
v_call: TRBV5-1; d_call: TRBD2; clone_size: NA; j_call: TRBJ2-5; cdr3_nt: TGCGCCAGCAGCACCGGAACGACTAGCGGGGGGGCCGAGACCCAGTACTTC; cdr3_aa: CASSTGTTSGGAETQYF
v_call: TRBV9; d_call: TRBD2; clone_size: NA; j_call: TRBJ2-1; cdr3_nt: TGTGCCAGCAGCAAGGGGGCCCTAGCGGGGAATGAGCAGTTCTTC; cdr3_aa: CASSKGALAGNEQFF
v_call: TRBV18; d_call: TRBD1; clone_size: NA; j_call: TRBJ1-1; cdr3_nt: TGTGCCAGCTCCTCGACAGGGATGGACACTGAAGCTTTCTTT; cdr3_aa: CASSSTGMDTEAFF
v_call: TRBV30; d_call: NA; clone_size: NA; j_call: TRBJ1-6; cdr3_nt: TGTGCCTGGAGTGTAAGCAGGGGCCCTCTTAATAATTCACCCCTCCACTTT; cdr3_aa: CAWSVSRGPLNNSPLHF
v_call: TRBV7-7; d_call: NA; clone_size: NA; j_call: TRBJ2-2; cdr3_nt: TGTGCCAGCAGCTTAGACAGGTTTACCGGGGAGCTGTTTTTT; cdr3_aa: CASSLDRFTGELFF
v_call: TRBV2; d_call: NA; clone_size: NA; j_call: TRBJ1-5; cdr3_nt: TGTGCCACCCAAACAGGGATCAATCAGCCCCAGCATTTT; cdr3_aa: CATQTGINQPQHF
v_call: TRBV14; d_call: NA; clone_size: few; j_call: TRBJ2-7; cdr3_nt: TGTGCCAGCAGCCACAGGGGTAACCCCTACGAGCAGTACTTC; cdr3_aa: CASSHRGNPYEQYF
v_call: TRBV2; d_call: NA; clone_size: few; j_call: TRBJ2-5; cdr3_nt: TGTGCCAGCAGTTCCCTAGAGACCCAGTACTTC; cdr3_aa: CASSSLETQYF
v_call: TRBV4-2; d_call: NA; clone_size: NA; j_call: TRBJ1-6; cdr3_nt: TGTGCCAGCAGCCAAGACGGACGGAGGAATTCACCCCTCCACTTT; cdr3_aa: CASSQDGRRNSPLHF
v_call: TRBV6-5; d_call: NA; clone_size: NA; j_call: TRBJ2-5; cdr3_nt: TGTGCCAGCAGTTACTCAACGGGGGACCAAGAGACCCAGTACTTC; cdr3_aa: CASSYSTGDQETQYF
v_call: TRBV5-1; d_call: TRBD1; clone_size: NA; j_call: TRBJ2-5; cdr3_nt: TGCGCCAGCAGCCCCCGGACAGGCCTCGGGGAGCAGTACTTC; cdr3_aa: CASSPRTGLGEQYF
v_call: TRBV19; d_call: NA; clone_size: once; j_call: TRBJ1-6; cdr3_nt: TGTGCCAGTAGTATGGAGGGTACCTATAATTCACCCCTCCACTTT; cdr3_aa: CASSMEGTYNSPLHF
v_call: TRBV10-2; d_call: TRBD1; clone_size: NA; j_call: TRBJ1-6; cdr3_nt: TGCGCCAGCAGTGAGCAGGGGGGTACCCTCCACTTT; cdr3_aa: CASSEQGGTLHF
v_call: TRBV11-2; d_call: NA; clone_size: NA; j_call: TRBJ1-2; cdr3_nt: TGTGCCAGCAGCTTAGGCAGGGTAGACTATGGCTACACCTTC; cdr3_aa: CASSLGRVDYGYTF
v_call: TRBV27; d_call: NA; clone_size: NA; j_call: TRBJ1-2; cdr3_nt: TGTGCCAGCAGCGACAGATCTCCCTATGGCTACACCTTC; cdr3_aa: CASSDRSPYGYTF
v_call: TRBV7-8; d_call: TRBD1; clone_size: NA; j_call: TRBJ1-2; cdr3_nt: TGTGCCAGCAGCCGACGTGCGGGACAGGGGGCGATAATCTCAGATGGCTACACCTTC; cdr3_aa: CASSRRAGQGAIISDGYTF
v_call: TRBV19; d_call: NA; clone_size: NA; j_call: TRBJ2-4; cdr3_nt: TGTGCCAGTAGTATAGGGAGCCTAGCCAAAAACATTCAGTACTTC; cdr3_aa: CASSIGSLAKNIQYF
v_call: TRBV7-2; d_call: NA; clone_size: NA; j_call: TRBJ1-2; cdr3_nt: TGTGCCAGCAGCCCGGACAGTAACTATGGCTACACCTTC; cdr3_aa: CASSPDSNYGYTF
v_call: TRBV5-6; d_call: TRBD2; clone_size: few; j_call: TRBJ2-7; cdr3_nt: TGTGCCAGCACCCTATGGGGGGGAGCCTCCTACGAGCAGTACTTC; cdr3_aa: CASTLWGGASYEQYF
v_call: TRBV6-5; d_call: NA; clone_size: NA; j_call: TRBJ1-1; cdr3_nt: TGTGCCAGCAGTTACTCGCTATTTACACAGGGAACTGAAGCTTTCTTT; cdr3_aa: CASSYSLFTQGTEAFF
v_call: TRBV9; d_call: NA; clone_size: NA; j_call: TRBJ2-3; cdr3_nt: TGTGCCAGCAGCCCGGCGGGCACAGATACGCAGTATTTT; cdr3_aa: CASSPAGTDTQYF